These 20 T cell receptor beta chains were sequenced from one sample in a study of blood T cell repertoires in COVID-19. Here immunoSEQ multiplex PCR was the method, and the copy in TCRdb shows in-frame clones only, minus some. The repertoire holds around 160,000 clones, with around four fifths as singletons. Sequencing was carried out using peripheral blood. Every receptor here comes from a woman aged 40-49 years with active or convalescent COVID-19.

J is TRBJ2-7 and V is TRBV19, with D perhaps TRBD2 (6 bases). The CDR3 has 14 amino acids. V was shortened by 2 bases and J by 0 bases, with 8 bases between the two germline ends. Germline CDR1 reads LNHDA; CDR2 reads SQIVND (reference sequence). The CDR3 spells CASSIYGSSYEQYF. CDR3 bases: TGTGCCAGTAGTATATACGGGAGCTCCTACGAGCAGTACTTC.

This CDR3 is CASSSQGAYEQFF. The CDR3 nucleotides are TGTGCCAGCAGCTCCCAGGGGGCCTATGAGCAGTTCTTC. The genes are TRBV13 and TRBJ2-1, with TRBD1 matching 8 bases. After removal of 4 bases from V and 8 bases from J, the junction contained 4 bases not matched to a gene. CDR1 is PRHDT, CDR2 FYEKMQ, per germline (reference sequence). The CDR3 has 13 amino acids.

This clone was found once. This chain uses TRBV24-1 with TRBJ1-6, with 7 bases identical to TRBD1. CDR3 length: 15 residues. The junction had 5 bases not matched to a gene; V was cut back by 6 bases and J by 4 bases. Germline CDR1 and CDR2: KGHDR and SFDVKD. CDR3 sequence reads: CATSSGQEYNSPLHF. In DNA, the CDR3 is TGTGCCACCAGTTCTGGACAGGAATATAATTCACCCCTCCACTTT.

The chain is built from TRBV5-1 and TRBJ2-7; TRBD2 might be the D (6 bases). CDR3 length equals 13 residues. Deletions cut 4 bases from V and 0 bases from J, with 8 bases between. From germline, CDR1 is SGHRS and CDR2 YFSETQ. The CDR3 nucleotides are TGCGCCAGCAGCCAGGAGGGCTCCTACGAGCAGTACTTC. Protein: CASSQEGSYEQYF. The full variable domain, with the rest looked up from reference TRBV5-1 and TRBJ2-7, is KAGVTQTPRYLIKTRGQQVTLSCSPISGHRSVSWYQQTPGQGLQFLFEYFSETQRNKGNFPGRFSGRQFSNSRSEMNVSTLELGDSALYLCASSQEGSYEQYFGPGTRLTVT.

This chain's CDR3 is CASSEGEAATNEKLFF. CDR3 coding DNA: TGCGCCAGCAGTGAAGGGGAAGCCGCAACTAATGAAAAACTGTTTTTT. The chain is built from TRBV10-1 and TRBJ1-4; D may be TRBD1 (5 bases). This CDR3 is built from 16 residues. CDR1 WNHNN and CDR2 SYGVQD come from the germline V gene (reference sequence). With 3 bases removed from V and 0 bases from J, the gap between germline ends came to 11 bases.

This clone turned up a few times. This chain connects TRBV5-6 to TRBJ2-1, with 11 bases fitting TRBD1. Looked up from germline, CDR1 is SGHDT and CDR2 is YYEEEE. The CDR3 contains 14 residues. Trimming cost V 2 bases and J 6 bases; bases outside gene matches: 1. Written as DNA, the CDR3 is TGTGCCAGCAGCTTTGGGACAGGGGGCAATGAGCAGTTCTTC. Protein product: CASSFGTGGNEQFF.

The table lists this clone with a count of one. The V gene is TRBV10-3, the J gene TRBJ1-4, with 9 bases identical to TRBD1. The length of the CDR3 is 14 residues. J was trimmed by 3 bases and V by 6 bases; bases with no gene match: 2. Germline V CDR1 and CDR2: ENHRY, SYGVKD. CDR3 DNA sequence: TGTGCCATCAGCCGACAGGGGGCTAATGAAAAACTGTTTTTT. This sequence encodes CAISRQGANEKLFF.

The rearrangement links TRBV19 to TRBJ1-5, with D hard to call. Germline V lookup: CDR1 LNHDA, CDR2 SQIVND (reference sequence). The germline V and J ends were trimmed by 6 bases and 7 bases, with 13 bases remaining between them. The CDR3 covers 13 residues. The CDR3 region has the DNA TGTGCCAGTAGCCGGGCCAGCGGGCAGCCCCAGCATTTT. Protein product: CASSRASGQPQHF.

This clone was recorded only once. The chain has TRBV14 and TRBJ2-7; the match to TRBD1 covers 7 bases. This CDR3 comprises 20 residues. Looked up from germline, CDR1 is SGHDN and CDR2 is FVKESK. Germline trimming cut 0 bases from V and 1 base from J; bases unmatched to any gene: 18. The CDR3 nucleotides read TGTGCCAGCAGCCAAGAAATCCCCCCCTACAGGGGAGAGTGGTCCTACGAGCAGTACTTC. Protein: CASSQEIPPYRGEWSYEQYF. The full variable domain, in which reference TRBV14 and TRBJ2-7 provide the parts outside the CDR3, is EAGVTQFPSHSVIEKGQTVTLRCDPISGHDNLYWYRRVMGKEIKFLLHFVKESKQDESGMPNNRFLAERTGGTYSTLKVQPAELEDSGVYFCASSQEIPPYRGEWSYEQYFGPGTRLTVT.

This rearrangement joins TRBV6-5 to TRBJ1-1; a weak D match, TRBD1 (5 bases). From germline, CDR1 is MNHEY and CDR2 SVGAGI. The V and J ends lost 0 bases and 2 bases respectively, with 10 bases between them. The length of the CDR3 is 15 residues. The CDR3 loop is CASSYSGTLNTEAFF. The DNA for the CDR3 is TGTGCCAGCAGTTACTCCGGGACTCTAAACACTGAAGCTTTCTTT.

This clone was counted between two and nine times. The rearrangement uses TRBV5-4 and TRBJ1-4; TRBD1 aligns across 9 bases. The V gene end was trimmed by 0 bases and the J gene end by 6 bases; junction bases not matched to a gene: 0. Per the germline V gene, CDR1 is SGHNT and CDR2 is YYREEE (reference sequence). The CDR3 is made up of 14 amino acids. The CDR3 nucleotides read TGTGCCAGCAGCTTGGGGGACAGGGATGAAAAACTGTTTTTT. Translating it yields CASSLGDRDEKLFF.

The chain is built from TRBV9 and TRBJ2-7, with a tentative D call TRBD1 (5 bases). V lost 0 bases to trimming and J lost 3 bases, with 13 bases between them. CDR1 is SGDLS, CDR2 YYNGEE, per germline. The CDR3 covers 15 residues. The CDR3 region has the DNA TGTGCCAGCAGCGTAGGGGATGGGGCCTACTACGAGCAGTACTTC. It translates to CASSVGDGAYYEQYF. Combining the CDR3 with reference TRBV9 and TRBJ2-7 gives the whole variable domain DSGVTQTPKHLITATGQRVTLRCSPRSGDLSVYWYQQSLDQGLQFLIQYYNGEERAKGNILERFSAQQFPDLHSELNLSSLELGDSALYFCASSVGDGAYYEQYFGPGTRLTVT.

The V gene is TRBV7-9, the J gene TRBJ2-2, with TRBD2 as a possible D gene (6 bases). The CDR3 contains 14 residues. The V gene lost 4 bases and the J gene lost 3 bases, with 9 bases spanning the gap. Germline CDR1 SEHNR, CDR2 FQNEAQ (reference sequence). For the CDR3, the DNA is TGTGCCAGCAGCTCGGGACTGGACACCGGGGAGCTGTTTTTT. Translated: CASSSGLDTGELFF.

The V gene is TRBV5-1, the J gene TRBJ1-2; maybe TRBD1 (5 bases). The CDR3 is made up of 14 amino acids. Germline CDR1 and CDR2: SGHRS and YFSETQ. V lost 4 bases and J 2 bases, leaving 12 bases between the germline ends. The CDR3 region has the DNA TGCGCCAGCAGCCCCGACAGCTCAAACTATGGCTACACCTTC. Translated, it gives CASSPDSSNYGYTF.

The chain joins TRBV3-1 (or the pseudogene TRBV3-2) to TRBJ1-1, with TRBD1 as a possible D gene (5 bases). The CDR3 consists of 14 residues. Germline V gene data show CDR1 as LGHDT and CDR2 as YNNKEL (reference sequence). The V gene lost 3 bases and the J gene lost 4 bases, with 12 bases spanning the gap. The CDR3 DNA follows: TGTGCCAGCAGCCATATTCAGGGATCCACTGAAGCTTTCTTT. Its protein product is CASSHIQGSTEAFF.

CDR3 nucleotide sequence: TGTGCCAGCAGCCAAGATAGGGCCTACAGGGGAGCTTTCTTT. Translation gives CASSQDRAYRGAFF. The chain links TRBV14 to TRBJ1-1; 7 bases are a match to TRBD1. The germline V gene encodes CDR1 SGHDN and CDR2 FVKESK. The CDR3 length is 14 residues. The J segment lost 10 bases and the V segment lost 0 bases, leaving 8 bases of the junction unmatched.

Written as DNA, the CDR3 is TGTGCCAGCAGTTCCTTAGGACAGGGGGCTAATGGCTACACCTTC. It translates to CASSSLGQGANGYTF. The chain carries TRBV27 and TRBJ1-2, with 11 positions matching TRBD1. This CDR3 comprises 15 residues. Germline loops: CDR1 MNHEY, CDR2 SMNVEV (reference sequence). The V gene end was trimmed by 4 bases and the J gene end by 6 bases; junction bases not matched to a gene: 7.

This chain connects TRBV19 to TRBJ2-7; tentative D call: TRBD2 (5 bases). Trimming took off 4 bases at V and 1 base at J, with 11 bases between the two ends. Germline CDR1 and CDR2: LNHDA and SQIVND (reference sequence). The CDR3 is 14 residues long. CDR3 in amino acids: CASSRGWQSYEQYF. The DNA of the CDR3 is TGTGCCAGTAGTAGAGGGTGGCAGTCCTACGAGCAGTACTTC.

The chain uses TRBV9 and TRBJ2-6; 9 nucleotides line up with TRBD1. Germline V gene sequence: CDR1 SGDLS, CDR2 YYNGEE. J was trimmed by 5 bases and V by 5 bases; bases with no gene match: 8. The CDR3 sequence is 16 residues long. The CDR3, as DNA: TGTGCCAGCAGGCGGGGACAGGGATCTTGGGCCAACGTCCTGACTTTC. This gives the protein CASRRGQGSWANVLTF.

The chain links TRBV5-1 to TRBJ1-2; D perhaps matches TRBD1 (6 bases). V lost 0 bases, J lost 6 bases, and 24 bases lay in between. The CDR3 loop spans 18 amino acids. Germline-derived CDR1 and CDR2 are SGHRS and YFSETQ. The CDR3 DNA is TGCGCCAGCAGCTTGGCCACCCTATTACAGGGAGTGAGGGATGGCTACACCTTC. It translates to CASSLATLLQGVRDGYTF.